This T cell receptor (beta chain) came from a study of cytomegalovirus exposure and HLA in healthy donors. Of note for this clone: No antigen is known for it.

Study-wide points: Among immune exposure information, only CMV serostatus was available. Several of the most significant clusters were apparently associated with common viral pathogens in a later analysis. Reports indicate that TCR beta sequences accurately predicted the HLA-A and HLA-B alleles of most subjects.

The PCR made use of 60 Vbeta and 13 Jbeta primers. The data were produced by immunoSEQ multiplex PCR, yet TCRdb's version contains in-frame clones alone and is incomplete. Of 70,000 to 85,000 clones listed, approximately 65% were seen once; the top ten hold 4.4%. The V and J ends lost 4 bases and 9 bases, in that order; junction bases with no gene match: 12. Per the germline V gene, CDR1 is MNHEY and CDR2 is SVGAGI. There are 16 residues in the CDR3. This receptor was taken from a male donor in good health and CMV-seropositive. The chain links TRBV6-5 to TRBJ2-1, with 10 bases matching TRBD2. The sequenced material came from PBMCs. The chain's CDR3 is CASSLLGTSASSEQFF. The DNA for the CDR3 is TGTGCCAGCAGTTTGCTGGGGACTAGCGCTTCGAGTGAGCAGTTCTTC.